What follows is one T cell receptor (beta chain) and its context. This specimen comes from a study of blood T cell repertoires in COVID-19. Across the study: COVID-19 samples collected from the United States, Italy and Spain covered acute and convalescent phases.

Original handling: It was from reference gene primer amplification that nucleated cell counts were estimated. The table came from immunoSEQ multiplex PCR; TCRdb's copy has only in-frame clones and leaves some out. That table is the source of V, J and clone size, and D and trimming were worked out from the DNA. The data contain fewer than 300,000 clones, 85% of them singletons. The CDR3 is 14 amino acids. Looked up from germline, CDR1 is KGHSH and CDR2 is LQKENI. V dropped 3 bases and J dropped 6 bases, with 13 bases sitting between them. Ages ranged from about 18 to 89 years, with residence in fewer than 25 US areas. Donors in Cohort 3 who had recovered were those with two negative PCRs, healthcare professional clearance, or resolution of their symptoms.

V and J are TRBV18 and TRBJ2-3, with TRBD2 as a possible D gene (5 bases). Sequenced material: PBMCs or T cells enriched from blood (not recorded which). This sequence was found in a woman aged 45-59 years who had recovered from COVID-19. Here the CDR3 reads CASSPNSARDTQYF. For the CDR3, the DNA is TGTGCCAGCTCACCGAATAGCGCCAGGGATACGCAGTATTTT.